What follows is one T cell receptor beta chain and its context. Antigen specificity is unknown. The sample originates from a study of CD8 T cells in Susac syndrome. The study's findings and limits: It was acknowledged in the study that its TCR sequencing and HLA analysis involved a relatively small number of individuals.

It was negative isolation that provided the CD8+ and CD4+ T cells, whereas TEMRA cells were enriched by FACS. The CDR3 has 12 residues. The germline gives CDR1 SQVTM, CDR2 ANQGSEA. V lost 5 bases to trimming and J lost 2 bases; unmatched junction nucleotides: 3. Reverse transcription of about 0.45 to 1 ug RNA was performed with random hexamers. By means of immunoSEQ multiplex PCR, TCR beta CDR3 spanning 54 Vbeta and 13 Jbeta underwent amplification. TCRdb reprocessed the immunoSEQ multiplex PCR reads with MiXCR, giving one entry per CDR3 protein. The data show about 190,000 distinct CDR3 sequences, roughly 92% seen once.

Sequenced sample: CD4+ T cells from PBMCs. The clonotype comes from a human donor in good health. This chain joins TRBV29-1 and TRBJ2-7, with 7 positions matching TRBD1. The DNA of the CDR3 is TGCAGCGTTTCGACAGGGCCCTACGAGCAGTACTTC. Its translation: CSVSTGPYEQYF.